The 20 T cell receptor beta chains below come from one sample, sequenced in a study of blood T cells in healthy people across ages. Combining a sample-barcoded 5' primer with a J-beta primer mix, a second PCR ran for 7 to 11 cycles. TCRdb redid the calling of the 5' RACE reads with MiXCR, one entry per CDR3 protein. The data contain about 1.4 million distinct CDR3 sequences, around 55% of them singletons. The sequenced sample consisted of blood. These receptor sequences come from a man aged 18 to 29 in good health.

This sequence joins TRBV11-2 and TRBJ2-3, with 9 bases matching TRBD1. Germline trimming cut 1 base from V and 2 bases from J; bases unmatched to any gene: 4. This CDR3 region has 16 residues. Germline CDR1 and CDR2: SGHAT and FQNNGV. The CDR3 reads CASSLGRDRVTDTQYF. CDR3 in DNA: TGTGCCAGCAGCTTAGGTAGGGACAGGGTCACAGATACGCAGTATTTT. The full variable domain, completed using reference TRBV11-2 and TRBJ2-3, is EAGVAQSPRYKIIEKRQSVAFWCNPISGHATLYWYQQILGQGPKLLIQFQNNGVVDDSQLPKDRFSAERLKGVDSTLKIQPAKLEDSAVYLCASSLGRDRVTDTQYFGPGTRLTVL.

CDR3 residues: CATSTPVLQHSNQPQHF. CDR3 bases: TGTGCCACCAGCACCCCCGTCTTGCAGCATAGCAATCAGCCCCAGCATTTT. The V call is TRBV15, the J call TRBJ1-5; D is unclear. Germline CDR1 reads LNHNV; CDR2 reads YYDKDF (reference sequence). This CDR3 contains 17 residues. Between the trimmed V and J ends, which lost 4 bases and 0 bases, there was a span of 16 bases. The full variable domain, with the rest looked up from reference TRBV15 and TRBJ1-5, is DAMVIQNPRYQVTQFGKPVTLSCSQTLNHNVMYWYQQKSSQAPKLLFHYYDKDFNNEADTPDNFQSRRPNTSFCFLDIRSPGLGDTAMYLCATSTPVLQHSNQPQHFGDGTRLSIL.

V is TRBV18 and J is TRBJ2-5, with TRBD2 matching 13 bases. The germline V gene encodes CDR1 KGHSH and CDR2 LQKENI. Losses at the gene ends were 3 bases for V and 2 bases for J; bases not matched to a gene: 3. The CDR3 contains 16 residues. CDR3: CASSPGLAGVQETQYF. For the CDR3, the DNA is TGTGCCAGCTCACCCGGACTAGCGGGGGTACAAGAGACCCAGTACTTC. The whole variable domain, filled in from reference TRBV18 and TRBJ2-5, reads NAGVMQNPRHLVRRRGQEARLRCSPMKGHSHVYWYRQLPEEGLKFMVYLQKENIIDESGMPKERFSAEFPKEGPSILRIQQVVRGDSAAYFCASSPGLAGVQETQYFGPGTRLLVL.

Comments on this clonotype: A read error may explain this, as a much larger clone is one base away. This chain uses TRBV6-5 with TRBJ2-1, with TRBD1 matching over 9 bases. V gave up 7 bases and J gave up 10 bases; unmatched junction bases: 8. CDR3 length: 13 amino acids. The V gene's germline CDR1 is MNHEY and CDR2 SVGAGI. The chain's CDR3 is CASTSDRGYEQFF. The CDR3, as DNA: TGTGCCAGCACATCGGACAGGGGCTACGAGCAGTTCTTC.

The CDR3 nucleotides read TGCAGTGCTACCGGACATGGAGTCTACGAGCAGTACTTC. Amino acids: CSATGHGVYEQYF. The rearrangement joins TRBV20-1 to TRBJ2-7, with TRBD1 as a possible D gene (5 bases). V lost 4 bases to trimming and J lost 3 bases, with 13 bases between them. There are 13 residues in the CDR3. Germline CDR1 is DFQATT and CDR2 is SNEGSKA (reference sequence).

The table lists this clonotype with a count of one. The rearrangement links TRBV20-1 to TRBJ2-5; 7 nucleotides align to TRBD2. The germline gives CDR1 DFQATT, CDR2 SNEGSKA (reference sequence). V was pared by 3 bases and J by 4 bases, with 8 bases of the junction left unmatched. The CDR3 is made up of 14 amino acids. The DNA for the CDR3 is TGCAGTGCTAGCGGGGGGTATCCGAGAGAGACCCAGTACTTC. Translated, it gives CSASGGYPRETQYF.

The J gene is TRBJ2-1, the V gene TRBV6-2 or TRBV6-3; possibly TRBD1 for D (6 bases). Germline loops: CDR1 MNHEY, CDR2 SVGEGT. Trimming took off 7 bases at V and 8 bases at J, with 12 bases between the two ends. The CDR3 runs 12 residues. CDR3 sequence (DNA): TGTGCCAGCAACCCACAGGGCGATGAGCAGTTCTTC. It is translated as CASNPQGDEQFF.

The table lists this clonotype with a few counts. This chain connects TRBV29-1 to TRBJ1-1; D remains unclear. This CDR3 is built from 12 residues. Germline V lookup: CDR1 SQVTM, CDR2 ANQGSEA. Trimming stripped 4 bases from V and 5 bases from J, with 11 bases between. CDR3 region: CSVVDLGTEAFF. CDR3 bases: TGCAGCGTTGTGGACCTGGGAACTGAAGCTTTCTTT.

The J gene is TRBJ1-2, the V gene TRBV2; D uncertain. The CDR3 contains 13 residues. Deletions cut 6 bases from V and 2 bases from J, with 10 bases between. CDR1 SNHLY and CDR2 FYNNEI come from the germline V gene. Here the CDR3 reads CASRGLINYGYTF. In nucleotides, the CDR3 is TGTGCCAGCAGGGGTTTAATCAACTATGGCTACACCTTC.

This chain joins TRBV5-1 and TRBJ1-2, with D maybe TRBD1 (5 bases). The CDR3 has 15 residues. Trimming removed 4 bases at V and 6 bases at J, with 19 bases between. CDR1 is SGHRS and CDR2 is YFSETQ in the germline V gene. The CDR3 reads CASSLLVGPSDGYTF. Here the CDR3 DNA reads TGCGCCAGCAGCCTCCTCGTGGGGCCTTCGGATGGCTACACCTTC.

This chain joins TRBV29-1 and TRBJ2-3; D is unclear. The CDR3 has 13 amino acids. Looked up from germline, CDR1 is SQVTM and CDR2 is ANQGSEA. V lost 5 bases to trimming and J lost 6 bases, with 15 bases between them. In nucleotides, the CDR3 is TGCAGCGTTTCTCCCCGAAATATTGATACGCAGTATTTT. This codes for CSVSPRNIDTQYF.

The chain links TRBV12-3 or TRBV12-4 to TRBJ2-2, with a tentative D call TRBD1 (5 bases). V was shortened by 6 bases and J by 4 bases, with 12 bases between the two germline ends. There are 14 residues in the CDR3. CDR3 DNA sequence: TGTGCCAGCAGGGCAGGGTGGAGCACCGGGGAGCTGTTTTTT. The encoded protein is CASRAGWSTGELFF.

V gene TRBV6-5 combines with J gene TRBJ2-7, with D perhaps TRBD1 or TRBD2 (5 bases each). The CDR3 covers 14 residues. Trimming left V 7 bases short and J 1 base short, with 14 bases between. Germline V gene data show CDR1 as MNHEY and CDR2 as SVGAGI. The CDR3 DNA sequence: TGTGCCAGCAACAAAAGGGACCCATCCTACGAGCAGTACTTC. It is translated as CASNKRDPSYEQYF.

This clonotype has only a few counts. This chain uses TRBV7-2 with TRBJ2-7; D remains unclear. In germline, CDR1 is SGHTA, CDR2 FQGNSA. This CDR3 comprises 13 residues. V was shortened by 1 base and J by 7 bases, with 11 bases between the two germline ends. This CDR3 is CASSLVYGNEQYF. The CDR3 DNA sequence: TGTGCCAGCAGCTTAGTTTACGGCAATGAGCAGTACTTC. Full variable domain (remainder filled in from reference TRBV7-2 and TRBJ2-7): GAGVSQSPSNKVTEKGKDVELRCDPISGHTALYWYRQSLGQGLEFLIYFQGNSAPDKSGLPSDRFSAERTGGSVSTLTIQRTQQEDSAVYLCASSLVYGNEQYFGPGTRLTVT.

This chain connects TRBV12-3 or TRBV12-4 to TRBJ1-6; no clear D gene. The CDR3 is 14 amino acids. V was shortened by 2 bases and J by 8 bases, with 10 bases between the two germline ends. The DNA for the CDR3 is TGTGCCAGCAGTTTATCCGCACAATATTCACCCCTCCACTTT. Translation gives CASSLSAQYSPLHF.

This rearrangement joins TRBV6-5 to TRBJ1-5; D not resolved. V lost 2 bases and J 3 bases, leaving 23 bases between the germline ends. Germline V lookup: CDR1 MNHEY, CDR2 SVGAGI. The CDR3 loop spans 19 amino acids. The CDR3 sequence: CASSYGGSSVRQDNQPQHF. The CDR3 bases are TGTGCCAGCAGTTACGGCGGATCATCGGTCCGGCAGGACAATCAGCCCCAGCATTTT.

Details on this clonotype: Sequence at one end of the junction differs from germline and may be a read error. J is TRBJ1-4 and V is TRBV5-6; weak D call: TRBD1 (5 bases). The CDR3 runs to 13 residues. Germline assignment: CDR1 SGHDT and CDR2 YYEEEE. The CDR3 DNA is TGTGCCAGCTCTCGGGGGACTAGTGAAAAACTGTTTTTT. Its protein product is CASSRGTSEKLFF.

The chain is built from TRBV4-1 and TRBJ2-4, with a tentative D call TRBD1 (6 bases). The germline V gene encodes CDR1 MGHRA and CDR2 YSYEKL. The CDR3 runs to 17 residues. The V and J ends lost 1 base and 3 bases respectively, with 16 bases between them. As DNA, the CDR3 is TGCGCCAGCAGCCAAGCTTCATCAGGGGTTGTCAAAAACATTCAGTACTTC. Its translation: CASSQASSGVVKNIQYF.

The chain combines TRBV6-2 or TRBV6-3 with TRBJ2-3; D might be TRBD1 (6 bases). V dropped 0 bases and J dropped 0 bases, with 13 bases sitting between them. Germline V CDR1 and CDR2: MNHEY, SVGEGT. The CDR3 has 17 amino acids. CDR3: CASSYSPRDTSTDTQYF. The CDR3, as DNA: TGTGCCAGCAGTTACTCTCCCCGGGACACTAGCACAGATACGCAGTATTTT.

V usage is TRBV27 and J usage is TRBJ2-2; D remains unclear. V dropped 5 bases and J dropped 3 bases, with 10 bases sitting between them. The CDR3 is made up of 14 amino acids. Germline V gene data show CDR1 as MNHEY and CDR2 as SMNVEV (reference sequence). The CDR3 DNA follows: TGTGCCAGCAGTCTTAAAAGGGACACCGGGGAGCTGTTTTTT. Residues: CASSLKRDTGELFF.